This passage covers 18 T cell receptor beta chains from one sample sequenced in a study of blood T cells in healthy people across ages (dated by TCRdb to about 2015). Library preparation was by 5' RACE. Sequencing took place on an Illumina HiSeq 2500. A second roughly 6 to 12 cycle PCR used a sample-barcoded 5' primer and a J-beta primer mix. TCRdb reprocessed the public reads (quality trimming at Q25 with fastp, clone calling with MiXCR) and kept in-frame beta chains. Identical CDR3 proteins give one entry, which carries the most common genes and DNA. The sample table shows 910,000 or so distinct CDR3 sequences, and 51% are seen once. The top ten hold about 21% of the sample. What was sequenced was blood. These receptors all stem from a woman aged 55-70 years in good health.

A note on this clonotype: The junction and the germline gene differ at one end; a read error may be behind it. This chain links TRBV10-3 with TRBJ2-7, with D uncertain. The CDR3 covers 13 residues. The germline gives CDR1 ENHRY, CDR2 SYGVKD. The CDR3 DNA follows: TGTGCCTTCAGGTATCAGATTTACAATGAGCAGTACTTC. Translating gives CAFRYQIYNEQYF.

The rearrangement links TRBV13 to TRBJ2-1; 9 positions match TRBD2. Losses at the gene ends were 3 bases for V and 5 bases for J; bases not matched to a gene: 14. This CDR3 is 18 amino acids long. In germline, CDR1 is PRHDT, CDR2 FYEKMQ (reference sequence). CDR3 sequence (DNA): TGTGCCAGCAGCTTGGGGACTAGCCAAATTGGACCGAACAATGAGCAGTTCTTC. Translation: CASSLGTSQIGPNNEQFF. The full variable domain, with the rest looked up from reference TRBV13 and TRBJ2-1, is AAGVIQSPRHLIKEKRETATLKCYPIPRHDTVYWYQQGPGQDPQFLISFYEKMQSDKGSIPDRFSAQQFSDYHSELNMSSLELGDSALYFCASSLGTSQIGPNNEQFFGPGTRLTVL.

The V call is TRBV7-6, the J call TRBJ2-7, with TRBD1 identical over 9 bases. Germline CDR1 reads SGHVS; CDR2 reads FNYEAQ. Germline trimming cut 5 bases from V and 5 bases from J; bases unmatched to any gene: 10. The CDR3 consists of 15 residues. The CDR3 DNA sequence: TGTGCCAGCAGCGAAGGGATAGGACAGGGGAACGAGCAGTACTTC. Its translation: CASSEGIGQGNEQYF.

J is TRBJ1-5 and V is TRBV4-2; a weak D match, TRBD1 (5 bases). Germline CDR1 reads LGHNA; CDR2 reads YNFKEQ. The CDR3 consists of 17 residues. Trimming took off 4 bases at V and 6 bases at J, with 22 bases between the two ends. CDR3 region: CASSLLYQGPRVQPQHF. The CDR3 nucleotides read TGTGCCAGCAGCCTTCTTTACCAGGGCCCGCGGGTTCAGCCCCAGCATTTT.

This clonotype appeared once. The V call is TRBV2, the J call TRBJ2-5; TRBD2 aligns across 7 bases. The trim removed 2 bases at V and 1 base at J, leaving 4 bases unmatched. The CDR3 extends over 15 amino acids. Germline V gives CDR1 SNHLY, CDR2 FYNNEI. CDR3 nucleotides: TGTGCCAGCAGTGAACTAGCGGCTTTCCAAGAGACCCAGTACTTC. This encodes CASSELAAFQETQYF.

The chain uses TRBV7-9 and TRBJ2-1; 11 positions match TRBD2. The CDR3 spans 18 residues. Germline CDR1 and CDR2: SEHNR and FQNEAQ (reference sequence). V trimming: 4 bases; J trimming: 2 bases; junction bases outside the gene matches: 10. CDR3 DNA sequence: TGTGCCAGCAGCTCTACAGATCTGACTAGCGGGACCTACAATGAGCAGTTCTTC. Translating it yields CASSSTDLTSGTYNEQFF.

V is TRBV3-1 and J is TRBJ2-7, with D perhaps assigned TRBD1 or TRBD2 (5 bases each). Trimming shortened V by 4 bases and J by 6 bases, and 22 bases separated the two germline ends. The germline V gene has CDR1 LGHDT and CDR2 YNNKEL (reference sequence). This CDR3 comprises 16 residues. In DNA form, the CDR3 reads TGTGCCAGCAGCCTTGGGGGAGCGGTAGGGATCGGCGAGCAGTACTTC. Protein product: CASSLGGAVGIGEQYF.

This clonotype showed up many times. The V gene is TRBV29-1, the J gene TRBJ1-2; D not resolved. Germline V gene data show CDR1 as SQVTM and CDR2 as ANQGSEA. V lost 7 bases and J lost 9, with 12 bases in between. This CDR3 is built from 10 residues. CDR3: CSDAGPRYTF. For the CDR3, the DNA is TGCAGCGACGCCGGGCCTCGCTACACCTTC.

The J gene is TRBJ2-3, the V gene TRBV9; D ambiguous. V was pared by 0 bases and J by 0 bases, with 14 bases between. This CDR3 is built from 17 residues. CDR1 SGDLS and CDR2 YYNGEE come from the germline V gene. In nucleotides, the CDR3 is TGTGCCAGCAGCGTAGGCGTTGGGATCCCTAGCACAGATACGCAGTATTTT. This gives the protein CASSVGVGIPSTDTQYF. Looking up the rest from reference TRBV9 and TRBJ2-3 gives the full variable domain: DSGVTQTPKHLITATGQRVTLRCSPRSGDLSVYWYQQSLDQGLQFLIQYYNGEERAKGNILERFSAQQFPDLHSELNLSSLELGDSALYFCASSVGVGIPSTDTQYFGPGTRLTVL.

Only a few counts were recorded for this clonotype. The gene calls are TRBV24-1 and TRBJ2-5; 14 bases map to TRBD2. Germline loops: CDR1 KGHDR, CDR2 SFDVKD. With V trimmed by 4 bases and J by 5 bases, 11 bases remained unmatched. This CDR3 has 18 amino acids. Written as DNA, the CDR3 is TGTGCCACCAGTGAGACAGGGACTAGCGGGAGTAAGTTTGAGACCCAGTACTTC. Amino acid sequence: CATSETGTSGSKFETQYF.

This chain's CDR3 is CASRIRDTDGEQYF. In nucleotides, the CDR3 is TGTGCCAGCAGGATCCGGGACACCGACGGGGAGCAGTACTTC. V is TRBV12-3 or TRBV12-4 and J is TRBJ2-7, with D possibly TRBD1 on 6 matching bases. The CDR3 extends over 14 amino acids. Trimming left V 6 bases short and J 7 bases short, with 19 bases between.

The chain couples TRBV10-1 to TRBJ2-3; 9 bases fit TRBD2. The CDR3 spans 14 residues. V lost 6 bases and J lost 5; bases outside the gene matches: 6. Germline V CDR1 and CDR2: WNHNN, SYGVQD (reference sequence). The CDR3 sequence: CASSGTSIEDTQYF. The CDR3 DNA is TGCGCCAGCAGCGGGACTAGCATCGAAGATACGCAGTATTTT.

About this clonotype itself: A junction boundary mismatches the germline segment, possibly from a read error. The chain links TRBV7-6 to TRBJ2-4; D may be TRBD1 or TRBD2 (5 bases each). The J call is doubtful: the DNA matches TRBJ2-7 better. The CDR3 has 13 residues. Germline CDR1 is SGHVS and CDR2 is FNYEAQ. CDR3 nucleotides: TGTGCCCGCAGCTTAGTGGTTGGGGGCGAGCAGTACTTC. Translation: CARSLVVGGEQYF.

This chain connects TRBV20-1 to TRBJ2-1; possible D gene TRBD2, 6 bases. V lost 3 bases and J lost 2, with 11 bases in between. Germline-derived CDR1 and CDR2 are DFQATT and SNEGSKA (reference sequence). This CDR3 has 14 amino acids. The CDR3 here is CSASRVAAYNEQFF. The CDR3 region has the DNA TGCAGTGCTAGTCGGGTAGCGGCCTACAATGAGCAGTTCTTC.

This chain uses TRBV29-1 with TRBJ2-1; 7 bases match TRBD1. The CDR3 is 13 amino acids. Per the germline V gene, CDR1 is SQVTM and CDR2 is ANQGSEA. Losses at the gene ends were 3 bases for V and 12 bases for J; bases not matched to a gene: 11. CDR3 sequence: CSVDQKGGSGQFF. The CDR3 DNA reads as TGCAGCGTTGACCAAAAAGGGGGCTCAGGGCAGTTCTTC.

This clonotype was seen a few times. The gene calls are TRBV3-1 and TRBJ2-2; D may correspond to TRBD1 or TRBD2 (5 bases each). Trimming removed 8 bases from V and 0 bases from J, with 10 bases in between. There are 14 residues in the CDR3. Germline CDR1 reads LGHDT; CDR2 reads YNNKEL (reference sequence). CDR3 protein: CASSRGTNTGELFF. The CDR3 coding sequence is TGTGCCAGCTCGAGGGGCACGAACACCGGGGAGCTGTTTTTT.

V is TRBV7-9 and J is TRBJ1-1; a possible D gene is TRBD1 (5 bases). There are 13 residues in the CDR3. The ends were cut back, 7 bases at V and 5 bases at J, with 14 bases in the middle. Looked up from germline, CDR1 is SEHNR and CDR2 is FQNEAQ (reference sequence). The CDR3 bases are TGTGCCAGCAACTCCCGCGGGGGAACTGAAGCTTTCTTT. Encoded protein: CASNSRGGTEAFF.

This clonotype was seen a single time. This rearrangement joins TRBV15 to TRBJ1-3; D is unresolved. V was pared by 0 bases and J by 0 bases, with 9 bases between. CDR3 length: 16 residues. CDR1 is LNHNV, CDR2 YYDKDF, per germline (reference sequence). The CDR3: CATSRDFGYSGNTIYF. CDR3 in DNA: TGTGCCACCAGCAGAGATTTCGGGTACTCTGGAAACACCATATATTTT.